This T cell receptor beta chain is from a study of T cells in Graves' hyperthyroidism and ophthalmopathy. Study information: Peripheral blood was acquired at first diagnosis, ahead of any therapy whatsoever.

The TCR beta CDR3 regions underwent amplification using RNA transcripts as the source. HTBI primers were the set used in a first-round RT-PCR of the TCR CDR3. Each CDR3 protein is one row after TCRdb ran MiXCR on the multiplex PCR reads. The sample lists 500,000 to 600,000 distinct CDR3 sequences; 15% to 20% were seen once. PBMCs were collected from an approximately 10 ml volume of fresh peripheral blood. The CDR3 has 17 amino acids. The V and J ends lost 5 bases and 4 bases, in that order; junction bases with no gene match: 12. Germline loops: CDR1 SEHNR, CDR2 FQNEAQ (reference sequence). On this clonotype itself: What it binds is not known.

Findings of the study overall: The model predicted ophthalmopathy a median around six months before onset. Most clonotypes expanded in the thyroid (above 0.001) were also present in blood.

This chain uses TRBV7-9 with TRBJ1-3; 9 bases are a match to TRBD1. Material for sequencing was blood. This clonotype was sampled from a man aged 40-49 years with Graves' ophthalmopathy. The CDR3 nucleotides are TGTGCCAGCAGCCGTCTCCCGGGACAGGGCTTCGGAAACACCATATATTTT. Amino acid sequence: CASSRLPGQGFGNTIYF.